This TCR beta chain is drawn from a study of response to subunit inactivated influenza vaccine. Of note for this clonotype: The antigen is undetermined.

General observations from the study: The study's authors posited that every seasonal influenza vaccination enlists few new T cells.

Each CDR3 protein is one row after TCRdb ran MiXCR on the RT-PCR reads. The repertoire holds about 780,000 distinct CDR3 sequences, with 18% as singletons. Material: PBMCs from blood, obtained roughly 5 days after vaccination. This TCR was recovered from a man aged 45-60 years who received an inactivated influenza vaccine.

The CDR3 DNA sequence: TGCGCCAGCAGCTTGAACAGGAGGCAGGCCCTCCACTTT. Its translation: CASSLNRRQALHF. The chain joins TRBV5-1 to TRBJ1-6; D might be TRBD1 (5 bases). This CDR3 contains 13 residues. Germline V gene lookup returns CDR1 SGHRS and CDR2 YFSETQ. V lost 1 base and J 14 bases, leaving 13 bases between the germline ends.